Below are 20 T cell receptor beta chains sequenced from a single sample in a study of blood T cell repertoires in COVID-19. The repertoire was sequenced with immunoSEQ multiplex PCR; TCRdb's copy has only in-frame clones and lacks some. The top ten clones hold about 0.26% of a sample with around 620,000 clones, approximately 90% of them seen once. Sequencing was carried out using peripheral blood. The receptors were sampled from a woman between 18 and 30 years old with acute or convalescent COVID-19.

The rearrangement uses TRBV5-1 and TRBJ1-4; TRBD1 aligns across 7 bases. Germline trimming cut 7 bases from V and 2 bases from J; bases unmatched to any gene: 14. The CDR3 has 17 residues. The germline gives CDR1 SGHRS, CDR2 YFSETQ. The CDR3 nucleotides are TGCGCCAGCGGTCCCGGGACAGCCAAAGGGACTAATGAAAAACTGTTTTTT. It yields the protein CASGPGTAKGTNEKLFF.

The rearrangement joins TRBV3-1 (or the pseudogene TRBV3-2) to TRBJ2-1; D is unclear. Trimming stripped 7 bases from V and 7 bases from J, with 20 bases between. Germline CDR1 and CDR2: LGHDT and YNNKEL (reference sequence). This CDR3 is built from 15 residues. CDR3 DNA: TGTGCCAGCACCCTTAGACTCGGCTACGGTAATGAGCAGTTCTTC. Translating it yields CASTLRLGYGNEQFF.

The chain employs TRBV7-3 and TRBJ2-7, with a possible D match to TRBD1 (5 bases). Germline V lookup: CDR1 SGHTA, CDR2 FQGTGA. The CDR3 consists of 15 residues. The V end was cut by 2 bases, the J end by 4 bases, with 15 bases between. In DNA form, the CDR3 reads TGTGCCAGCAGCTTAGGGGCAGGGTTCTCGTACGAGCAGTACTTC. This translates into CASSLGAGFSYEQYF.

The CDR3 coding sequence is TGTGCCACCAGCAGAGATACTCTCGGGGGCTACACCTTC. It codes for CATSRDTLGGYTF. The chain is built from TRBV15 and TRBJ1-2; D is unclear. This CDR3 has 13 amino acids. With 0 bases removed from V and 8 bases from J, the gap between germline ends came to 10 bases. CDR1 and CDR2 from the germline V gene are LNHNV and YYDKDF (reference sequence).

This clone appeared a single time. J is TRBJ2-2 and V is TRBV12-5; tentative D call: TRBD2 (5 bases). The V and J ends lost 2 bases and 1 base respectively, with 11 bases between them. The V gene's germline CDR1 is LGHNT and CDR2 FRNRAP. The CDR3 has 16 amino acids. The CDR3 coding sequence is TGTGCTAGTGGTTTGCACGGACTCAGGAACACCGGGGAGCTGTTTTTT. Translating gives CASGLHGLRNTGELFF.

The rearrangement joins TRBV14 to TRBJ1-2; D remains ambiguous. V was trimmed by 0 bases and J by 0 bases, leaving 11 bases between them. The CDR3 is 16 amino acids. The germline V gene has CDR1 SGHDN and CDR2 FVKESK. CDR3 amino acids: CASSQDSLVTNYGYTF. CDR3 nucleotide sequence: TGTGCCAGCAGCCAAGACAGCCTAGTAACTAACTATGGCTACACCTTC.

The chain joins TRBV13 to TRBJ2-7, with D tentatively TRBD1 (5 bases). The CDR3 totals 14 residues. V was pared by 0 bases and J by 2 bases, with 8 bases between. Germline V gene sequence: CDR1 PRHDT, CDR2 FYEKMQ (reference sequence). The DNA for the CDR3 is TGTGCCAGCAGCTTAGGGACAGTCGCCTACGAGCAGTACTTC. This encodes CASSLGTVAYEQYF.

This clone was found once. The chain carries TRBV5-1 and TRBJ2-3; tentative D call: TRBD2 (7 bases). Germline values: CDR1 SGHRS, CDR2 YFSETQ. V lost 1 base to trimming and J lost 2 bases, with 11 bases between them. The CDR3 is 15 amino acids. For the CDR3, the DNA is TGCGCCAGCAGCTTGAGGGGGGGGCCCACAGATACGCAGTATTTT. Encoded protein: CASSLRGGPTDTQYF.

The gene calls are TRBV18 and TRBJ1-5; TRBD1 aligns across 7 bases. The germline gives CDR1 KGHSH, CDR2 LQKENI. This CDR3 region has 15 residues. V shed 3 bases and J 5 bases; nucleotides not matched to a gene: 7. The chain's CDR3 is CASSPRDSSDQPQHF. In DNA form, the CDR3 reads TGTGCCAGCTCACCGAGGGACAGCTCAGATCAGCCCCAGCATTTT.

The V gene is TRBV21-1, the J gene TRBJ1-6; TRBD1, the table's D call, lacks a check against the DNA. TRBV21-1 is shown as a pseudogene. This CDR3 contains 13 residues. The chain's CDR3 is CASRDRTNSPLHF. In nucleotides, the CDR3 is TGTGCCAGCAGAGACAGGACTAATTCACCCCTCCACTTT.

CDR3 bases: TGTGCCAGCAGTCCCCTAGGACAGGGTCTAAGCCGTAGCAATCAGCCCCAGCATTTT. This sequence encodes CASSPLGQGLSRSNQPQHF. The chain joins TRBV27 to TRBJ1-5; 8 nucleotides line up with TRBD1. Germline CDR1 is MNHEY and CDR2 is SMNVEV (reference sequence). CDR3 length: 19 residues. V was clipped by 5 bases and J by 0 bases; unmatched bases: 15.

V and J are TRBV7-9 and TRBJ2-4; 8 bases map to TRBD1. Germline CDR1 and CDR2: SEHNR and FQNEAQ (reference sequence). The CDR3 totals 15 residues. V shed 1 base, J shed 8 bases, and the junction held 7 bases outside the gene matches. DNA of the CDR3: TGTGCCAGCAGCTTAGGACAGGGGAGTGGAGACATTCAGTACTTC. Translated: CASSLGQGSGDIQYF.

The genes are TRBV7-8 and TRBJ1-5, with 12 bases fitting TRBD1. The CDR3 extends over 18 amino acids. The germline CDR1 and CDR2 sequences are SGHVS and FQNEAQ. V lost 1 base to trimming and J lost 0 bases; unmatched junction nucleotides: 4. The DNA for the CDR3 is TGTGCCAGCAGCTTAGGTTGGGACAGGGGGCATAGCAATCAGCCCCAGCATTTT. It codes for CASSLGWDRGHSNQPQHF. The complete variable domain, with remaining parts taken from reference TRBV7-8 and TRBJ1-5, reads GAGVSQSPRYKVAKRGQDVALRCDPISGHVSLFWYQQALGQGPEFLTYFQNEAQLDKSGLPSDRFFAERPEGSVSTLKIQRTQQEDSAVYLCASSLGWDRGHSNQPQHFGDGTRLSIL.

The chain couples TRBV5-1 to TRBJ2-1, with TRBD2 identical over 15 bases. The CDR3 spans 16 residues. Germline V gives CDR1 SGHRS, CDR2 YFSETQ. V lost 4 bases to trimming and J lost 4 bases; unmatched junction nucleotides: 3. The CDR3 bases are TGCGCCAGCAGCCCGGGGACTAGCGGGGGGTACAATGAGCAGTTCTTC. Residues: CASSPGTSGGYNEQFF.

This sequence joins TRBV2 and TRBJ2-1, with unresolved D. The V gene's germline CDR1 is SNHLY and CDR2 FYNNEI. The CDR3 length is 15 residues. The germline V and J ends were trimmed by 8 bases and 0 bases, with 14 bases remaining between them. The CDR3 coding sequence is TGTGCCAGCGAGTTCGCTTTGAGCTCCTACAATGAGCAGTTCTTC. Translating gives CASEFALSSYNEQFF.

The chain joins TRBV6-5 to TRBJ1-3, with D maybe TRBD1 (5 bases). This CDR3 is 15 amino acids long. V gave up 7 bases and J gave up 3 bases, with 16 bases separating them. Germline values: CDR1 MNHEY, CDR2 SVGAGI. The CDR3 nucleotides read TGTGCCAGCAAACCGGGACTGAGGGATGGAAACACCATATATTTT. Translated: CASKPGLRDGNTIYF.

The rearrangement links TRBV18 to TRBJ2-3, with TRBD1 as a possible D gene (6 bases). V was clipped by 4 bases and J by 0 bases, with 14 bases between them. The germline V gene encodes CDR1 KGHSH and CDR2 LQKENI. This CDR3 has 16 residues. Here the CDR3 DNA reads TGTGCCAGCTCACTTTTGGACAGATCTAGCACAGATACGCAGTATTTT. Amino acids: CASSLLDRSSTDTQYF.

For the CDR3, the DNA is TGTGCCAGCAGTCTAGGTGCGGCTAACTATGGCTACACCTTC. It yields the protein CASSLGAANYGYTF. The chain couples TRBV2 to TRBJ1-2; D remains ambiguous. This CDR3 region has 14 residues. Between the trimmed V and J ends, which lost 5 bases and 0 bases, there was a span of 10 bases. The V gene's germline CDR1 is SNHLY and CDR2 FYNNEI.

The chain employs TRBV2 and TRBJ2-7; TRBD2 matches at 10 bases. CDR3 length: 17 residues. V lost 1 base to trimming and J lost 1 base; unmatched junction nucleotides: 7. Germline V gene sequence: CDR1 SNHLY, CDR2 FYNNEI. CDR3 sequence reads: CASSEGMGLASSYEQYF. The CDR3 DNA is TGTGCCAGCAGTGAAGGGATGGGACTAGCGTCTTCCTACGAGCAGTACTTC.

The rearrangement joins TRBV4-2 to TRBJ2-7; TRBD2 aligns across 10 bases. This CDR3 comprises 16 residues. Germline V CDR1 and CDR2: LGHNA, YNFKEQ. The trim removed 3 bases at V and 1 base at J, leaving 6 bases unmatched. CDR3 bases: TGTGCCAGCAGCCAGGGTAGCGGGGGGACTTCCTACGAGCAGTACTTC. It yields the protein CASSQGSGGTSYEQYF.